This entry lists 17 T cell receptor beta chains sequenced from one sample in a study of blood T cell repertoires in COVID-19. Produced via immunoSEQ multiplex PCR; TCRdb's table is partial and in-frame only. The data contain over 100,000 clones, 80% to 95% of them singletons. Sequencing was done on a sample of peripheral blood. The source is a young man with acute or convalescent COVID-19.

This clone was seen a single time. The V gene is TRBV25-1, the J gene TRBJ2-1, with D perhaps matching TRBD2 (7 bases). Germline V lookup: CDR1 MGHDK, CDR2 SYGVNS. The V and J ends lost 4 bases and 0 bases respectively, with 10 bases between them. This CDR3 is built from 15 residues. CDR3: CASSARGASYNEQFF. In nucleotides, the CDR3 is TGTGCCAGCAGTGCTCGGGGGGCCTCCTACAATGAGCAGTTCTTC. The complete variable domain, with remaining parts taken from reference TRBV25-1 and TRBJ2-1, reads EADIYQTPRYLVIGTGKKITLECSQTMGHDKMYWYQQDPGMELHLIHYSYGVNSTEKGDLSSESTVSRIRTEHFPLTLESARPSHTSQYLCASSARGASYNEQFFGPGTRLTVL.

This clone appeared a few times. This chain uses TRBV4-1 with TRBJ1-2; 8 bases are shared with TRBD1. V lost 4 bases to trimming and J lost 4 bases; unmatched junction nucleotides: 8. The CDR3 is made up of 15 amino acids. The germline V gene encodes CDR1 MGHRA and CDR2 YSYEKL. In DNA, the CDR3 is TGCGCCAGCAGCCCGCCGGACAGGGTCCCCTATGGCTACACCTTC. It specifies CASSPPDRVPYGYTF.

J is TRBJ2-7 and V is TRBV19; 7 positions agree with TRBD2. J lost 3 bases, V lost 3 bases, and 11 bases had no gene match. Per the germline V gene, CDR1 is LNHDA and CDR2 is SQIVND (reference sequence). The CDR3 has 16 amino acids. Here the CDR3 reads CASSIGWGTNYYEQYF. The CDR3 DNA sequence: TGTGCCAGTAGTATCGGCTGGGGGACTAACTACTACGAGCAGTACTTC.

CDR3 region: CASSPLGPWSGRGGELFF. DNA of the CDR3: TGTGCCAGCAGCCCGCTCGGGCCTTGGAGCGGGAGGGGCGGGGAGCTGTTTTTT. V gene TRBV5-6 combines with J gene TRBJ2-2; 10 bases are shared with TRBD2. V gave up 4 bases and J gave up 7 bases; unmatched junction bases: 16. Germline-derived CDR1 and CDR2 are SGHDT and YYEEEE. The CDR3 totals 18 residues. The variable domain in full, with the rest retrieved from reference TRBV5-6 and TRBJ2-2, is DAGVTQSPTHLIKTRGQQVTLRCSPKSGHDTVSWYQQALGQGPQFIFQYYEEEERQRGNFPDRFSGHQFPNYSSELNVNALLLGDSALYLCASSPLGPWSGRGGELFFGEGSRLTVL.

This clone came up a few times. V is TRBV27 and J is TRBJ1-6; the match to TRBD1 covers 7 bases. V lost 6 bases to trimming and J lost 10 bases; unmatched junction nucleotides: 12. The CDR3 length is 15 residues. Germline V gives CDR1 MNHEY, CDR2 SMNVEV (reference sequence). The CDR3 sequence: CASSSDRVGVSPLHF. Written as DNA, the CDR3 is TGTGCCAGCAGCTCCGACAGGGTGGGAGTCTCACCCCTCCACTTT.

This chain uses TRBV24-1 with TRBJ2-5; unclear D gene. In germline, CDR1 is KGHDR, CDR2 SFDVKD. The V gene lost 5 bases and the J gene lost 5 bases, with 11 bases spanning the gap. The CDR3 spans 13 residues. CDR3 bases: TGTGCCACCAGTGCATCAGGCAGGGAGACCCAGTACTTC. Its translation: CATSASGRETQYF.

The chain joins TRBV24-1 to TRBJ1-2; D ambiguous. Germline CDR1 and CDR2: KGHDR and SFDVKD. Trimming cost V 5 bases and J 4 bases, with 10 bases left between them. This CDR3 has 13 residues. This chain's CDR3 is CATSALRFYGYTF. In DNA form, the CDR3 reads TGTGCCACCAGTGCTCTCAGGTTCTATGGCTACACCTTC.

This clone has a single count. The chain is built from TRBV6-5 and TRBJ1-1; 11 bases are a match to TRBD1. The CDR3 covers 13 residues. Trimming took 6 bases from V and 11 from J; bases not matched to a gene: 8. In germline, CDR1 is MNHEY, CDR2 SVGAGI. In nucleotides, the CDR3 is TGTGCCAGCAGCGGACAGGGGGCGTTAGACGCTTTCTTT. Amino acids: CASSGQGALDAFF.

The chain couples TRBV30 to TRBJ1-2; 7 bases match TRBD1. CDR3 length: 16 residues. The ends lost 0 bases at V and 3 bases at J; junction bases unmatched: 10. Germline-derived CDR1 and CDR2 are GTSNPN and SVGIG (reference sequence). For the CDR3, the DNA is TGTGCCTGGAGTGTAGGATGGACAGGATCCGACTATGGCTACACCTTC. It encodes CAWSVGWTGSDYGYTF.

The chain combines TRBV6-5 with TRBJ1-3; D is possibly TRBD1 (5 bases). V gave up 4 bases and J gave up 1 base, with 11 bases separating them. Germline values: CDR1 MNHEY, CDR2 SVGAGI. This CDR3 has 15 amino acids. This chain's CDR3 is CASSSVGGSGNTIYF. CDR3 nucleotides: TGTGCCAGCAGTTCCGTGGGGGGGTCTGGAAACACCATATATTTT.

The CDR3 sequence: CASSIDRGSGVYGYTF. CDR3 nucleotides: TGTGCCAGTAGTATTGACAGGGGGAGCGGCGTCTATGGCTACACCTTC. The V call is TRBV19, the J call TRBJ1-2; 9 bases align to TRBD1. The V gene end was trimmed by 3 bases and the J gene end by 4 bases; junction bases not matched to a gene: 9. Germline lookup yields CDR1 LNHDA and CDR2 SQIVND (reference sequence). The CDR3 length is 16 residues.

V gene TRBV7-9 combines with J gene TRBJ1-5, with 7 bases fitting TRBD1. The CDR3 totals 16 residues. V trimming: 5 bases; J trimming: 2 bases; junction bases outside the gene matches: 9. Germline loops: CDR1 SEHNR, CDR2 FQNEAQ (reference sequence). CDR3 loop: CASSQQGQWGNQPQHF. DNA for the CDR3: TGTGCCAGCAGCCAACAGGGACAGTGGGGCAATCAGCCCCAGCATTTT.

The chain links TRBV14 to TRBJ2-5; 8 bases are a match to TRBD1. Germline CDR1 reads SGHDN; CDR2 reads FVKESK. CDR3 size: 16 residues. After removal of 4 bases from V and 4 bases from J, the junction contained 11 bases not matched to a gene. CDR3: CASSLRPRDRLETQYF. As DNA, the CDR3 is TGTGCCAGCAGCCTACGCCCCCGGGACAGGTTAGAGACCCAGTACTTC. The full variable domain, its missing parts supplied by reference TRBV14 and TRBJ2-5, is EAGVTQFPSHSVIEKGQTVTLRCDPISGHDNLYWYRRVMGKEIKFLLHFVKESKQDESGMPNNRFLAERTGGTYSTLKVQPAELEDSGVYFCASSLRPRDRLETQYFGPGTRLLVL.

CDR3 bases: TGTGCCAGCAGCCACGACGGCAGGGAGGTTTTCAGTGAGCAGTTCTTC. Its translation: CASSHDGREVFSEQFF. The V call is TRBV11-2, the J call TRBJ2-1; possibly TRBD2 for D (6 bases). The length of the CDR3 is 16 residues. The germline gives CDR1 SGHAT, CDR2 FQNNGV. Trimming stripped 5 bases from V and 9 bases from J, with 23 bases between.

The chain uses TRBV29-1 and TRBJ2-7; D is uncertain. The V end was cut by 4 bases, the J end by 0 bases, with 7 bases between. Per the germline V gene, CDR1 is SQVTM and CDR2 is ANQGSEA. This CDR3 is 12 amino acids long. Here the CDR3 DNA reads TGCAGCGTTGTCCGTAGCTCCTACGAGCAGTACTTC. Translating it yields CSVVRSSYEQYF.

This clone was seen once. CDR3 DNA sequence: TGCAGCGTTTGGGGCAGAATCCGCACAGATACGCAGTATTTT. Translating it yields CSVWGRIRTDTQYF. The rearrangement joins TRBV29-1 to TRBJ2-3; possibly TRBD1 for D (5 bases). This CDR3 spans 14 amino acids. V gave up 5 bases and J gave up 1 base, with 13 bases separating them. Germline V gives CDR1 SQVTM, CDR2 ANQGSEA.

The CDR3 region has the DNA TGCAGTGCTAGTCCTCCCAGGGTCTCTGGGGCCAACGTCCTGACTTTC. It translates to CSASPPRVSGANVLTF. J is TRBJ2-6 and V is TRBV20-1, with D perhaps TRBD1 (5 bases). Germline loops: CDR1 DFQATT, CDR2 SNEGSKA (reference sequence). The CDR3 length is 16 residues. Trimming shortened V by 3 bases and J by 0 bases, and 12 bases separated the two germline ends.